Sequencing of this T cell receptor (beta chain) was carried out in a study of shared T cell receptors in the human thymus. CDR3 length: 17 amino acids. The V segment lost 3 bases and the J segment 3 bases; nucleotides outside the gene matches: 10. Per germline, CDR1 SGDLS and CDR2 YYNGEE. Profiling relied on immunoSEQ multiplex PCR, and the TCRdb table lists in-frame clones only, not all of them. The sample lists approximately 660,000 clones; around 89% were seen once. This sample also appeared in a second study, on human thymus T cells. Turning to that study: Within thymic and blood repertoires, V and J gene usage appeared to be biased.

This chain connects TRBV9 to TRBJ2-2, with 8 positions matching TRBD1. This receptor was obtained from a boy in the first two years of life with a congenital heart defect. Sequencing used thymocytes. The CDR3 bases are TGTGCCAGCAGCGCATCTGCCGGGACAGGTGACACCGGGGAGCTGTTTTTT. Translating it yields CASSASAGTGDTGELFF.